This T cell receptor (beta chain) stems from a study of memory CD4+ T cells and cytomegalovirus serostatus. Study-wide background: Donors were healthy Belgian adults, some 10 CMV seropositive and around 23 seronegative. Broader study findings: Suggested: most of the CMV-linked TCR signature lies in CD4+ memory cells.

Data came from immunoSEQ multiplex PCR; TCRdb stores just in-frame clones and leaves some out. The repertoire holds under 75,000 clones, with less than 85% as singletons. Single viable CD3+CD4+CD8-CD45RO+ cells were sorted as the memory CD4+ T cells. The germline gives CDR1 SGHAT, CDR2 FQNNGV. The CDR3 sequence is 13 residues long. V lost 6 bases, J lost 13 bases, and 18 bases lay in between. With respect to this clone: Its antigen is not known.

The source material was memory CD4+ T cells from blood. The chain links TRBV11-2 to TRBJ1-4; D remains ambiguous. The source of this sequence is an adult in good health and CMV-seronegative. Some clones in this sample may be carry-over from other donors' samples. The CDR3 sequence is CASSHNPGFGLFF. CDR3 DNA sequence: TGTGCCAGCAGTCATAATCCGGGATTCGGACTGTTTTTT.